The present TCR beta chain was sequenced within a study of human T cells and chemical hapten exposure (dated by TCRdb to about 2021). For the study in its entirety: For sensitization, 2% DPC in acetone was applied to a roughly 2 cm by roughly 2 cm area of upper inner arm skin. Throughout the approximately 22-week study period, patients were also given weekly therapeutic DPC doses on the scalp. Patch testing was performed on the upper back with Finn chambers containing 0.01% DPC, and the patch tests were scored after 6 days according to International Contact Dermatitis Research Group standards. The mostly female patient cohort included alopecia areata with under or over 50% scalp involvement, alopecia totalis and alopecia universalis. Libraries were pooled for sequencing, and variation in per-sample TCR yields was attributed mainly to small differences in library volumes within the pool. Peripheral blood TCR repertoire changes were tracked in vivo in alopecia patients during primary and secondary sensitization to the hapten diphenylcyclopropenone (DPC). Blood samples were taken from patients before sensitization (week 0) and at 2, 6 and about 24 weeks after DPC sensitization. Blood for TCR sequencing was provided by twenty-nine alopecia patients at one to four time points (pre-sensitization, 2, 6 and 24 weeks).

The CDR3 measures 13 amino acids from cysteine to phenylalanine. The only DNA kept is the CDR3, 39 bases in frame from the first base. V lost 3 bases and J lost 4 bases, and the count of bases not matched to a germline gene is 2. Based on the germline V gene, the CDR1 and CDR2 sequences are ENHRY and SYGVKD. To prepare the library, RACE was applied. Data came from a NextSeq 500. During library preparation, unique molecular identifiers were attached to individual cDNA molecules so that TCRs could be counted quantitatively and reproducibly. Each blood RNA sample was used to sequence both TCR alpha and TCR beta chains. In the paper's pipeline: Samples had a median of approximately 96,000 TCRs, with a range from about 20,000 to 690,600. The Decombinator software suite was used to annotate the V, J and CDR3 of the TCR reads. To make PS versus PT1 abundance plots, every sample was subsampled to the same number of TCRs (28,000). Expanded TCRs were defined as absent before sensitization and observed at least eight times at the 2-week time point. TCRdb ran its own pipeline on the public reads, namely fastp trimming at Q25 and MiXCR clone calling, and kept in-frame beta chains. Rows matching on CDR3 protein sequence are summarized as one entry with the most common DNA and genes. These V and J calls originate from TCRdb's pipeline instead of the authors' own analysis. The sample profile shows 82,000 or so distinct CDR3 sequences; over 10% of them were found once. In total, the top ten clones hold under 6% of the sample.

Summary of the overall study and its limitations: The number of PT1 expanded TCRs positively correlated with patch test score, significant at thresholds 8, 16 and 32 but not 4. Compared with pre-sensitization or healthy control sets, expanded TCRs formed significantly more large CDR3 similarity clusters, which is consistent with antigen-driven responses. The number of TCRs above 1 in 1000 frequency did not change with DPC sensitization; there was no evidence of global repertoire structure alterations. All patients had alopecia, a presumed autoimmune disease, so their immune response might differ from that of healthy individuals. Repeated subsampling changed both the strength of the expansion versus patch-test correlation and the threshold at which that correlation became significant.

This clonotype was picked up a small number of times. Its antigen remains undetermined. Base qualities were left out, and no much larger clone turns up one base away. The meaning of the sample's time point label: patch test 3, about 24 weeks after DPC sensitization. This sample's treatment or condition label indicates: therapeutic diphenylcyclopropenone sensitization with weekly scalp DPC. At each patch-test visit, blood was drawn before the patch test was applied. Patients were considered eligible if aged 18 to 70, diagnosed with alopecia and deemed suitable for DPC therapy, and patients were excluded if pregnant. Total RNA was extracted from unfractionated whole blood collected in Tempus Blood RNA tubes.

The TCR originated in a woman aged 45-65 years with alopecia areata. Some clones in this sample may be carry-over from other donors' samples. The receptor chain draws on TRBV10-3 and TRBJ1-1, with 7 junctional bases fitting TRBD1. This sample comprised whole blood, obtained in connection with sensitization to the hapten diphenylcyclopropenone (DPC). Here the CDR3 is given as CAISEQGSTEAFF. The DNA sequence is given as TGTGCCATCAGTGAACAGGGGAGCACTGAAGCTTTCTTT.